This T cell receptor (beta chain) was identified in a study of blood T cell repertoires in COVID-19 (dated by TCRdb to the early 2020s). For the study in its entirety: Samples covering the acute and convalescent phases of COVID-19 were provided by collaborators in the United States, Italy and Spain. The material from the prospective study consisted of cDNA or gDNA derived from T cells, B-cell-depleted T cells, or PBMCs. Subjects who had been exposed to COVID-19, were actively infected with it, or had recovered from it provided the deeply sampled blood TCRbeta repertoires that made up the dataset. The repertoires were made available in a free public database intended to serve as a resource for research on the immune response to SARS-CoV-2. The samples were drawn from two sources: the first 160 participants of the ongoing ImmuneRACE study, and fewer than 1,500 subjects contributed by 6 global collaborators. Sample metadata almost always included a de-identified subject ID, COVID-19 status, age in years and sex. Where HLA class I and class II types were available, the types were taken from metadata supplied by the sample provider, not from assay-based typing. Overall study outcomes, separate from this receptor: Clinical and demographic metadata were provided uncurated, with the amount varying by source and participant.

The immunoSEQ Assay, a bias-controlled multiplex PCR, was used to amplify TCRbeta CDR3 regions from genomic DNA. On the authors' methods: Nucleated cell counts per sample were estimated from amplification of reference gene primers within the assay. Sequence reads were collapsed and filtered to measure the absolute abundance of every unique TCRbeta CDR3 rearrangement. Productive Simpson clonality was computed per sample as the square root of Simpson's diversity index over productive rearrangements. TCRdb obtained this table from immuneACCESS and retained in-frame rearrangements with V and J assigned. These tables miss some clones; where compared with another copy, unresolved V genes account for less than half of the shortfall, and the remainder is unexplained. V and J calls and clone size follow that table, whereas D and trimming were derived from the DNA. The sample includes 200,000 to 250,000 clones, with 81% observed a single time. Of the sample, around 7.2% is held by the ten largest clones.

One collaborating source in Seattle enrolled patients while the patients were actively infected and followed the patients over time throughout the course of disease. Each collaborating institution followed its own protocols to collect whole blood in K2EDTA tubes. For TCRbeta analysis, collaborators shipped samples in one of three forms: frozen whole blood, isolated PBMCs, or DNA extracted from either of those sample types. Comment on this clone: Its recognized antigen is unknown. Per-base qualities were not stored, and no clone one base away is much larger.

The source material was peripheral blood. The sequence derives from a woman older than 75 with COVID-19, enrolled during active disease.

The nucleotide sequence is given as TGTGCCAGCAGGAGCTCGGGTACGCAGTATTTT. It translates as CASRSSGTQYF. The sequence links TRBV7-8 to TRBJ2-3, with the identity of the D gene unclear. CDR1 is given as SGHVS and CDR2 as FQNEAQ, both from the germline V gene. The V end loses 6 bases and the J end loses 8 bases, and a stretch of 9 bases separates them. The CDR3 sequence holds 11 residues, the cysteine and phenylalanine included. Just the 33-base CDR3 DNA is kept, in frame starting at base 1.